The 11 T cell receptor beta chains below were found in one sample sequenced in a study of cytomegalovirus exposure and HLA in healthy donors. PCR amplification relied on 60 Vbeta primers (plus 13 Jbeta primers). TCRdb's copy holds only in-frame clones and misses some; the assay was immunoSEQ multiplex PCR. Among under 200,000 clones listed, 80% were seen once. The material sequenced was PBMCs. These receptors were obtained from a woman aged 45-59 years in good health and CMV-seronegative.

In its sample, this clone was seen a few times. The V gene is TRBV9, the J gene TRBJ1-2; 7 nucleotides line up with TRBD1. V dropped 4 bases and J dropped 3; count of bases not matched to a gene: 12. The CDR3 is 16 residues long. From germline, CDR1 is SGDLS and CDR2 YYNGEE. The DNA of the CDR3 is TGTGCCAGCAGCCCCGGAGCCGGGACAGAATACTATGGCTACACCTTC. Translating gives CASSPGAGTEYYGYTF.

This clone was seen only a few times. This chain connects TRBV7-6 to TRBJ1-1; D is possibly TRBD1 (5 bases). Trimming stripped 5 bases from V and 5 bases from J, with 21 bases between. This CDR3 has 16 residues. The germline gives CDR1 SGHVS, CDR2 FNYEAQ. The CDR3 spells CASSAGPRRLGTEAFF. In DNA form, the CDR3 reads TGTGCCAGCAGCGCAGGGCCCAGGCGTTTGGGGACTGAAGCTTTCTTT.

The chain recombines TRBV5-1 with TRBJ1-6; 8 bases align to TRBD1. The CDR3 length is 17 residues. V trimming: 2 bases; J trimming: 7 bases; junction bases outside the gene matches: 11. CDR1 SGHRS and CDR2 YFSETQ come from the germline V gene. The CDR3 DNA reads TGCGCCAGCAGCTTCAATTCAGGACAGGGAGGAAATTCACCCCTCCACTTT. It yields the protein CASSFNSGQGGNSPLHF.

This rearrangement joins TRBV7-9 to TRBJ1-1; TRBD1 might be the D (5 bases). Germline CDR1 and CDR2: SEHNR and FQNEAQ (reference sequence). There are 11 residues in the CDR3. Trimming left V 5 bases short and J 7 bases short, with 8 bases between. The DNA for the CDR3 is TGTGCCAGCAGCCCTACAGGTGAAGCTTTCTTT. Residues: CASSPTGEAFF.

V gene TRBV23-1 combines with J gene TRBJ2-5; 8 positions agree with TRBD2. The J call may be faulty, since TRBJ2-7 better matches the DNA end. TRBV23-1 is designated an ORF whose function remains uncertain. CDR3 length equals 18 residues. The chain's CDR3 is CASSQSPPGTSDIHEQYF. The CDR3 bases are TGCGCCAGCAGTCAGTCCCCCCCCGGGACTAGTGATATCCACGAGCAGTACTTC.

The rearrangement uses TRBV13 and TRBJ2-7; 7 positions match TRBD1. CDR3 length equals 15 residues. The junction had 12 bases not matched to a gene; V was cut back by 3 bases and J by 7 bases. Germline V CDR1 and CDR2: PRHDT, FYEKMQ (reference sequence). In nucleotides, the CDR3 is TGTGCCAGCAGCTTCCGACAGGGAAGCTTGGGGGAGCAGTACTTC. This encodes CASSFRQGSLGEQYF.

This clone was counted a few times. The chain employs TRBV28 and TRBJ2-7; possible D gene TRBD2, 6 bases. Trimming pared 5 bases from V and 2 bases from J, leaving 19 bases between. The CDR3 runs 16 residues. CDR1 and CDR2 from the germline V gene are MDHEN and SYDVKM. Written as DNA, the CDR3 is TGTGCCAGCAGTACCCCCAGGGAGGTAATGGCCTACGAGCAGTACTTC. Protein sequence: CASSTPREVMAYEQYF.

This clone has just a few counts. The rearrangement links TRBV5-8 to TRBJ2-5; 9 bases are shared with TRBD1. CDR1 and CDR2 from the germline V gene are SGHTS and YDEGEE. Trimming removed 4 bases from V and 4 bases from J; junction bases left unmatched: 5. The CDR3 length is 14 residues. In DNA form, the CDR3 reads TGTGCCAGCAGCCGGTTGGACAGGGGAGAGACCCAGTACTTC. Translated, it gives CASSRLDRGETQYF.

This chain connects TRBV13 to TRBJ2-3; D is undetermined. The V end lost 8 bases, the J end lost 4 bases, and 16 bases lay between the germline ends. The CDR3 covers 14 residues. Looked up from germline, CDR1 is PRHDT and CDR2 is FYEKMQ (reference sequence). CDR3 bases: TGTGCCAGCGCGGAACCAGTCACCGCAGATACGCAGTATTTT. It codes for CASAEPVTADTQYF.

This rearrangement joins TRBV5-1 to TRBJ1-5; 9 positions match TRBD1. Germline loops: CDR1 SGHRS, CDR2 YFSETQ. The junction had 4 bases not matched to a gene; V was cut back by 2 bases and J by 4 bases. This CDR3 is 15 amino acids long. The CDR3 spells CASSFGTGINQPQHF. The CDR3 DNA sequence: TGCGCCAGCAGCTTCGGGACAGGGATAAATCAGCCCCAGCATTTT.

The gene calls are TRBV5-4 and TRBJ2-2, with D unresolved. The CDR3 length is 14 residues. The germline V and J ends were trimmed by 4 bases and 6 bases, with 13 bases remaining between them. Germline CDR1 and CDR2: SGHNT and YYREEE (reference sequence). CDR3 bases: TGTGCCAGCAGCGACAACGATATCCCCGGGGAGCTGTTTTTT. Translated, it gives CASSDNDIPGELFF.